These 17 T cell receptor beta chains originate from one sample sequenced in a study of CD8 T cells in ankylosing spondylitis. TCRdb called the 5' RACE reads again in MiXCR, with one record for every CDR3 protein. Here the sample spans 350,000 or so distinct CDR3 sequences, 9.5% to 13% being singletons. The sequenced sample consisted of blood, either unsorted or a sorted T cell fraction (not recorded which). The origin of the receptors is a female donor with ankylosing spondylitis or in good health (not recorded which).

This clonotype was observed a few times. One end of the junction fails to match germline, which may point to a read error. The V and J genes are TRBV10-3 and TRBJ1-2; TRBD1 agrees at 8 bases. The CDR3 runs to 15 residues. CDR1 and CDR2 from the germline V gene are ENHRY and SYGVKD. The CDR3 DNA reads TGTGCCATCAGTGAAGGGACAGGAAAGGGCTATGGCGACACCTTC. Protein product: CAISEGTGKGYGDTF.

This clonotype turned up a few times. The chain uses TRBV9 and TRBJ2-2; 7 bases are shared with TRBD2. V dropped 0 bases and J dropped 3; count of bases not matched to a gene: 8. CDR1 and CDR2 from the germline V gene are SGDLS and YYNGEE. The CDR3 runs 17 residues. The CDR3 loop reads CASSVGPGGVYTGELFF. As DNA, the CDR3 is TGTGCCAGCAGCGTAGGACCGGGGGGAGTATACACCGGGGAGCTGTTTTTT.

This clonotype was counted ten times or more. This chain connects TRBV10-3 to TRBJ2-5, with 9 bases lining up with TRBD1. The CDR3 has 14 amino acids. Germline assignment: CDR1 ENHRY and CDR2 SYGVKD. Unmatched junction bases numbered 0, after V lost 0 bases and J lost 4 bases. In nucleotides, the CDR3 is TGTGCCATCAGTGAGTCGGGACAGGGAGAGACCCAGTACTTC. Translation: CAISESGQGETQYF.

This clonotype was detected a few times. The chain carries TRBV5-1 and TRBJ2-5; the match to TRBD2 covers 11 bases. V gave up 9 bases and J gave up 5 bases; unmatched junction bases: 12. The CDR3 is made up of 15 amino acids. Per germline, CDR1 SGHRS and CDR2 YFSETQ. CDR3 protein: CATTTSGALGETQYF. In DNA, the CDR3 is TGCGCCACCACGACTAGCGGGGCTCTTGGGGAGACCCAGTACTTC.

This clonotype was detected ten times or more. The J gene is TRBJ2-1, the V gene TRBV5-1, with TRBD2 matching over 8 bases. Trimming cost V 0 bases and J 4 bases; bases outside gene matches: 3. Germline V gene sequence: CDR1 SGHRS, CDR2 YFSETQ. The CDR3 consists of 15 residues. CDR3 in amino acids: CASSLAGGIYNEQFF. CDR3 nucleotides: TGCGCCAGCAGCTTGGCGGGAGGGATATACAATGAGCAGTTCTTC.

The chain joins TRBV30 to TRBJ1-1, with a tentative D call TRBD1 (5 bases). The CDR3 spans 11 residues. Germline lookup yields CDR1 GTSNPN and CDR2 SVGIG (reference sequence). Trimming took 0 bases from V and 11 from J, leaving 10 bases between them. In nucleotides, the CDR3 is TGTGCCTGGAGTGTCAAGGGGAAGGCTTTCTTT. This encodes CAWSVKGKAFF.

This clonotype was detected ten times or more. V and J are TRBV10-3 and TRBJ2-2; the D is unclear. The germline V and J ends were trimmed by 4 bases and 3 bases, with 3 bases remaining between them. Germline CDR1 is ENHRY and CDR2 is SYGVKD. The CDR3 is 12 amino acids. CDR3 coding DNA: TGTGCCATCAGTGGGTACACCGGGGAGCTGTTTTTT. It yields the protein CAISGYTGELFF.

This clonotype was recorded at least ten times. V is TRBV5-1 and J is TRBJ2-7; TRBD1 matches 8 bases. The CDR3 consists of 14 residues. Looked up from germline, CDR1 is SGHRS and CDR2 is YFSETQ. With 0 bases clipped from V and 6 bases from J, the junction kept 5 bases outside the gene matches. CDR3 protein: CASSLGGQGLEQYF. The CDR3, as DNA: TGCGCCAGCAGCTTGGGCGGACAGGGTCTCGAGCAGTACTTC.

This clonotype appeared many times. This chain links TRBV20-1 with TRBJ2-3, with TRBD1 matching over 7 bases. With 7 bases clipped from V and 1 base from J, the junction kept 11 bases outside the gene matches. The germline CDR1 and CDR2 sequences are DFQATT and SNEGSKA (reference sequence). CDR3 length: 15 amino acids. The CDR3 region is CSGQGPGRGTDTQYF. Written as DNA, the CDR3 is TGCAGTGGACAGGGCCCGGGACGGGGCACAGATACGCAGTATTTT.

This clonotype was recorded many times. The chain links TRBV20-1 to TRBJ2-5, with 7 bases that match TRBD2. V lost 6 bases and J lost 4; bases outside the gene matches: 14. CDR1 is DFQATT, CDR2 SNEGSKA, per germline (reference sequence). The length of the CDR3 is 15 residues. The CDR3 sequence is CSARIPQAGPETQYF. The CDR3 region has the DNA TGCAGTGCCAGGATCCCACAAGCGGGACCAGAGACCCAGTACTTC.

There are many counts of this clonotype. The rearrangement joins TRBV3-1 to TRBJ2-7, with D perhaps assigned TRBD1 or TRBD2 (5 bases each). V lost 1 base and J lost 0, with 10 bases in between. The CDR3 spans 15 residues. Germline V gene sequence: CDR1 LGHDT, CDR2 YNNKEL (reference sequence). CDR3 in amino acids: CASSQGHGTSYEQYF. The CDR3 nucleotides read TGTGCCAGCAGCCAAGGCCACGGGACCTCCTACGAGCAGTACTTC.

The chain uses TRBV2 and TRBJ2-1; 8 bases map to TRBD1. From germline, CDR1 is SNHLY and CDR2 FYNNEI. Losses at the gene ends were 5 bases for V and 5 bases for J; bases not matched to a gene: 8. CDR3 length equals 15 residues. As DNA, the CDR3 is TGTGCCAGCAGTTTCGACAGGGGAAAGAACAATGAGCAGTTCTTC. This gives the protein CASSFDRGKNNEQFF.

This clonotype was seen many times. V and J are TRBV7-2 and TRBJ2-2; 7 bases are shared with TRBD2. Germline-derived CDR1 and CDR2 are SGHTA and FQGNSA. The CDR3 consists of 17 residues. The junction had 11 bases not matched to a gene; V was cut back by 0 bases and J by 7 bases. The CDR3 sequence: CASSLARSSGRGGELFF. The CDR3 DNA is TGTGCCAGCAGCTTAGCCCGGTCTAGCGGCAGAGGCGGGGAGCTGTTTTTT.

This clonotype was detected many times. This CDR3 reads CASSLRGGLAEIQETQYF. As DNA, the CDR3 is TGCGCCAGCAGCTTGAGGGGAGGACTAGCGGAGATACAAGAGACCCAGTACTTC. The chain couples TRBV5-1 to TRBJ2-5; the match to TRBD2 covers 10 bases. This CDR3 has 18 residues. The J segment lost 2 bases and the V segment lost 1 base, leaving 11 bases of the junction unmatched. Germline V gives CDR1 SGHRS, CDR2 YFSETQ.

This clonotype was seen ten or more times. The chain couples TRBV20-1 to TRBJ2-7, with D possibly TRBD2 on 5 matching bases. CDR1 and CDR2 from the germline V gene are DFQATT and SNEGSKA (reference sequence). CDR3 length: 14 amino acids. V was pared by 1 base and J by 2 bases, with 12 bases between. CDR3 in DNA: TGCAGTGCTAGAGTGTCTAGCACAACCTACGAGCAGTACTTC. The encoded protein is CSARVSSTTYEQYF.

This clonotype was detected many times. The gene calls are TRBV20-1 and TRBJ2-1; D call uncertain. The CDR3 sequence is 14 residues long. Germline CDR1 reads DFQATT; CDR2 reads SNEGSKA (reference sequence). V was trimmed by 0 bases and J by 0 bases, leaving 6 bases between them. CDR3 DNA: TGCAGTGCTAGAGACTCCAGCTCCTACAATGAGCAGTTCTTC. This gives the protein CSARDSSSYNEQFF.

Many counts were recorded for this clonotype. The V and J genes are TRBV7-9 and TRBJ1-3, with D possibly being TRBD1 (5 bases). The V end was cut by 8 bases, the J end by 0 bases, with 14 bases between. The length of the CDR3 is 15 residues. CDR1 is SEHNR, CDR2 FQNEAQ, per germline (reference sequence). CDR3 in amino acids: CASDQGGLSGNTIYF. CDR3 sequence (DNA): TGTGCCAGCGACCAGGGTGGCCTCTCTGGAAACACCATATATTTT.